These T cell receptor beta chains were read from a single sample in a study of shared clonotypes between healthy human individuals. Sequenced by immunoSEQ multiplex PCR; TCRdb stores in-frame clones only, minus some. The sample includes a few million clones, just under 95% of them seen just once. The sample taken for sequencing was naive CD8+ T cells from PBMCs. The receptor source for this set is a man in his late teens or twenties in good health. Some clones in this sample may be carry-over from other donors' samples. Both conserved end residues are part of each CDR3. The order of the fields is V gene, J gene, CDR3 protein.

v_call: TRBV6-5; j_call: TRBJ1-1; cdr3_aa: CASSYSRQGMGTEAFF
v_call: TRBV7-8; j_call: TRBJ1-5; cdr3_aa: CASSTFPQGGNQPQHF
v_call: TRBV12-5; j_call: TRBJ1-3; cdr3_aa: CASGLDRGPGNTIYF
v_call: TRBV29-1; j_call: TRBJ1-2; cdr3_aa: CSVAGTTHYGDYTF
v_call: TRBV4-1; j_call: TRBJ1-5; cdr3_aa: CASSLTGGSKYSNQPQHF
v_call: TRBV27; j_call: TRBJ2-1; cdr3_aa: CASSSAGASSYNEQFF
v_call: TRBV2; j_call: TRBJ1-2; cdr3_aa: CASSETTGPQRGGYTF
v_call: TRBV7-9; j_call: TRBJ2-1; cdr3_aa: CASSIQIDPADEQFF
v_call: TRBV29-1; j_call: TRBJ2-2; cdr3_aa: CSALGGPKGGELFF
v_call: TRBV5-5; j_call: TRBJ2-7; cdr3_aa: CASSSKAGMEVYEQYF
v_call: TRBV11-2; j_call: TRBJ2-7; cdr3_aa: CASSSGVLAGASYEQYF
v_call: TRBV5-8; j_call: TRBJ1-1; cdr3_aa: CASSLAGGKGTEAFF
v_call: TRBV29-1; j_call: TRBJ2-7; cdr3_aa: CSARVGLYEQYF
v_call: TRBV5-3; j_call: TRBJ2-2; cdr3_aa: CARSFLGRSEHTGELFF
v_call: TRBV4-2; j_call: TRBJ2-5; cdr3_aa: CASSPGLAGGLQETQYF
v_call: TRBV28; j_call: TRBJ1-4; cdr3_aa: CASSPLEGFDEKLFF
v_call: TRBV6-5; j_call: TRBJ2-7; cdr3_aa: CASSYSTGQSSYEQYF
v_call: TRBV13; j_call: TRBJ2-3; cdr3_aa: CASSLAGAFSDTQYF
v_call: TRBV15; j_call: TRBJ2-5; cdr3_aa: CATSRDLAQGETQYF
v_call: TRBV28; j_call: TRBJ2-3; cdr3_aa: CASSFQTHSTDTQYF
v_call: TRBV6-6; j_call: TRBJ1-5; cdr3_aa: CASRPGYSNQPQHF
v_call: TRBV25-1; j_call: TRBJ1-2; cdr3_aa: CASSWTANYGYTF
v_call: TRBV27; j_call: TRBJ1-5; cdr3_aa: CASSSLKSGNQPQHF
v_call: TRBV29-1; j_call: TRBJ2-2; cdr3_aa: CSFRGRAGELFF
v_call: TRBV4-3; j_call: TRBJ2-1; cdr3_aa: CASSQAVGGLYYNEQFF